This T cell receptor beta chain is from a study of T-cell memory formation after mild COVID-19. Across the whole study: Across donors, TCR clusters were largely donor specific. Study results and caveats: Whereas later expanders leaned CD4+, clones contracting day 15 to 85 showed a balanced CD4/CD8 makeup. Confirmation was lacking for SARS-CoV-2 specificity of second-wave clones that peaked on day 37.

Constant-segment primers and 5'RACE yielded cDNA libraries for TCR alpha and TCR beta, each carrying sample barcodes and UMIs. MiXCR was run by TCRdb on the 5' RACE reads, yielding one entry per CDR3 protein. The table shows 120,000 to 150,000 distinct CDR3 sequences, with around 5.8% occurring only once. The CDR3 has 13 residues. Germline CDR1 reads MNHEY; CDR2 reads SVGAGI. The V end was cut by 6 bases, the J end by 7 bases, with 15 bases between. A few counts support this clonotype. Antigen specificity is unknown. The chain is built from TRBV6-5 and TRBJ1-1; D gene uncertain. What was sequenced was PBMCs or a T cell subset sorted from them (not recorded which). The TCR sequence derives from an adult woman who had mild COVID-19 (a few samples of this study predate the infection). Cell type and time point are not known. This CDR3 reads CASSPRTDFEAFF. CDR3 coding DNA: TGTGCCAGCAGCCCCCGGACCGATTTTGAAGCTTTCTTT.